This entry features one T cell receptor beta chain sequence. Its antigen is currently unknown. Produced via immunoSEQ multiplex PCR; TCRdb's table is partial and in-frame only. This sample has around 97,000 clones, with 80% to 90% found just once. These data come from a study of T cell responses to AZD1222 COVID-19 vaccine. Whole-study findings and limits: At baseline, seropositivity was found in only six or seven AZD1222 recipients. Regions left unmutated in variants are reportedly the target of nearly half of spike-specific TCRs. Repertoires were obtained only post-peak T cell response. Dominant at 160-218 and 743-854, vaccine-associated CD4 TCRs also spanned spike.

V was cut by 3 bases and J by 2 bases, with 10 bases left in between. The CDR3 totals 14 residues. The V gene's germline CDR1 is SNHLY and CDR2 FYNNEI. The chain joins TRBV2 to TRBJ2-5; tentative D call: TRBD2 (5 bases). Sequences were derived from peripheral blood, sampled on day 0 of AZD1222 vaccination. This TCR came from an adult in good health. CDR3 sequence reads: CASSDGVIQETQYF. In DNA, the CDR3 is TGTGCCAGCAGTGACGGGGTCATACAAGAGACCCAGTACTTC.